This TCR beta chain appears in the sequencing data of a study of OX40 agonist ivuxolimab in advanced cancers. In the study overall: Ivuxolimab, which targeted the costimulatory receptor OX40 (CD134), was an agonistic, fully human IgG2 monoclonal antibody. The paper reports the monotherapy dose-escalation portion (N = 52 patients) of the phase I ivuxolimab trial. Partial responses were achieved by three dose-escalation patients, of whom one had hepatocellular carcinoma and two had cutaneous melanoma. Peripheral TCRbeta sequencing aimed to test whether ivuxolimab altered TCR sequence diversity and caused clonal T-cell expansion. Of the 50 to 55 patients in dose escalation, about 20 had hepatocellular carcinoma, some 15 had melanoma, 9 had renal cell carcinoma and 9 had head and neck cancer. Intravenous ivuxolimab was administered to patients every 2 weeks at six dose levels: 0.01, 0.1, 0.3, 1.5, 3 and 10 mg/kg. A male proportion of 82.7% and a mean age of 60 years, ranging from roughly 23 to 79, were recorded for the dose-escalation cohort. Patients were allowed to have had prior anti-PD-1, anti-PD-L1 or anti-CTLA-4 therapy, and 40% of the dose-escalation patients had been treated with checkpoint inhibitors. Paper-wide results and their limitations: Low levels of normalized T-cell clonal expansion were also seen in some nonresponding patients. At doses of 0.1 to 3.0 mg/kg, clonal expansion of both CD4+ and CD8+ T cells in blood was seen between baseline and week 6. After ivuxolimab, CD8+ T cells had more expanded clones than CD4+ T cells on average. Which antigens the clonally expanded peripheral T cells were specific for was not determined. In the 0.1-3.0 mg/kg groups, partial responders had among the lowest normalized peripheral clonal expansion, particularly in CD8+ T cells.

Turning to this clone: Its antigen is still unknown. No quality values exist for individual bases; no much larger clone is one base distant.

The germline V gene encodes CDR1 MNHEY and CDR2 SMNVEV (reference sequence). V has 4 bases trimmed and J has 1 base trimmed; junction bases matching no gene number 10. Spanning cysteine to phenylalanine, the CDR3 consists of 17 amino acids. Only the CDR3 part of the read is kept: 51 bases, read in frame from the first base. Genomic DNA was extracted from sorted cells for sequencing of the TCRbeta CDR3 region. The immunoSEQ Assay was used to sequence the TCRbeta CDR3 regions. As stored in TCRdb, this immuneACCESS dataset retains in-frame rearrangements with V and J assigned. A fraction of the clones does not appear; measured against another copy, unresolved V genes explain less than half of the discrepancy, and the remainder lacks a known reason. The sample includes over 55,000 clones, with roughly 81% observed a single time. The ten largest clones represent 5% of the sample. Patients with autoimmune disease history or receiving systemic immunosuppression were excluded from the trial. Peripheral blood for TCR sequencing was collected from all dose cohorts at baseline, on cycle 4 day 1, and on cycle 7 day 1. The samples were drawn from a first-in-human, open-label, multicenter phase I dose-escalation trial of ivuxolimab. Adults with locally advanced or metastatic melanoma, renal cell carcinoma, hepatocellular carcinoma or head and neck squamous cell carcinoma were enrolled in the trial. Before TCR sequencing, CD4+ T cells and CD8+ T cells from peripheral blood were sorted into separate populations.

The receptor chain draws on TRBV27 and TRBJ2-3; TRBD1 aligns with 8 central bases. The source was CD4+ or CD8+ T cells sorted from blood, collected in a trial of the OX40 agonist ivuxolimab. The TCR was taken from an adult with an advanced solid tumor such as melanoma, head and neck, liver or kidney cancer. The CDR3 reads CASSSFARGLGTDTQYF. Here is the DNA: TGTGCCAGCAGTTCCTTTGCCAGGGGGCTAGGCACAGATACGCAGTATTTT.